This TCR beta chain was captured in a study of blood T cell repertoires in COVID-19. Sequenced by immunoSEQ multiplex PCR; TCRdb stores in-frame clones only, minus some. The sample yields some 330,000 clones, around 83% seen once. The V end lost 1 base, the J end lost 1 base, and 10 bases lay between the germline ends. The CDR3 length is 15 residues. CDR1 is SEHNR and CDR2 is FQNEAQ in the germline V gene (reference sequence). This chain joins TRBV7-9 and TRBJ1-1; no definite D call. Sequences were obtained from PBMCs or T cells enriched from blood (not recorded which). The source is a woman aged 45-60 years who had recovered from COVID-19. The CDR3, as DNA: TGTGCCAGCAGCTTAGTGCCGGGTCGGAACACTGAAGCTTTCTTT. Its protein is CASSLVPGRNTEAFF.